The T cell receptor beta chain described here comes from a study of blood T cell repertoires in COVID-19. For the study at large: PBMCs, B-cell-depleted T cells, or T cells were the source of the cDNA or gDNA that made up the material.

As originally analysed: Reference gene primers were amplified, and this amplification served to estimate nucleated cell counts. TCRdb's copy holds only in-frame clones and misses some; the assay was immunoSEQ multiplex PCR. The DNA was the basis for D and trimming; V, J and clone size are from that table. The data contain about 300,000 clones, 89% of them singletons. Trimming cost V 4 bases and J 9 bases, with 13 bases left between them. The germline V gene has CDR1 SGHDN and CDR2 FVKESK. This CDR3 is 13 amino acids long. Everyone who took part was roughly 18 to 89 years old, and they came from 20 to 25 US areas. The study recruited exposed participants who had met a COVID-19 case within 2 weeks before entry.

This chain connects TRBV14 to TRBJ2-1; D uncertain. The clonotype comes from a woman in her 50s who had been exposed to COVID-19. Sequencing was carried out using PBMCs or T cells enriched from blood (not recorded which). As DNA, the CDR3 is TGTGCCAGCAGCCCCCTGGGCCCCGGTGAGCAGTTCTTC. The encoded protein is CASSPLGPGEQFF.